This entry features one TCR beta chain sequence. Its matching antigen is unknown. These data belong to a study of blood T cells in healthy people across ages. The overall study: Template switching recovered approximately one barcoded beta molecule for every two T cells.

Findings of the study overall: Diversity estimates from one million T cells were considered underestimates. Naive CD4+ cells and diversity were both higher in long-lived donors than in aged donors.

A second PCR, run for about 6 to 11 cycles, used a sample-barcoded 5' primer plus a J-beta primer mix. TCRdb reanalysed the 5' RACE reads using MiXCR and keeps one entry per CDR3 protein. This repertoire shows around 1.7 million distinct CDR3 sequences, 28% found once; its top ten account for roughly 8%. This receptor was obtained from a woman aged 30 to 39 in good health. Sequenced sample: blood.

The DNA of the CDR3 is TGTGCCAGCAGTCGTACCCTAGCGGGCCGGTACGAGCAGTACTTC. Its protein is CASSRTLAGRYEQYF. The chain uses TRBV12-3 or TRBV12-4 and TRBJ2-7, with 8 bases matching TRBD2. The V gene end was trimmed by 5 bases and the J gene end by 4 bases; junction bases not matched to a gene: 10. This CDR3 is 15 amino acids long.